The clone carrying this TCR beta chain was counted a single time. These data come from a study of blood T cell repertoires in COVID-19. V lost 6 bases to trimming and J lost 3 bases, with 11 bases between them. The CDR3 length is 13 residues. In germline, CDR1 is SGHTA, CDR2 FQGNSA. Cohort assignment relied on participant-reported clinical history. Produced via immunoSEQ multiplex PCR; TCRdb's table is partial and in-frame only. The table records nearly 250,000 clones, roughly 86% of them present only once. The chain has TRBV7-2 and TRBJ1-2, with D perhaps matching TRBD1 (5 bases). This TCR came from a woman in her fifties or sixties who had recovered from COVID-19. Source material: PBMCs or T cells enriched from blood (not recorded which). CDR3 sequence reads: CASRPTDYYGYTF. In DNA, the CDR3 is TGTGCCAGCAGGCCGACAGATTACTATGGCTACACCTTC.